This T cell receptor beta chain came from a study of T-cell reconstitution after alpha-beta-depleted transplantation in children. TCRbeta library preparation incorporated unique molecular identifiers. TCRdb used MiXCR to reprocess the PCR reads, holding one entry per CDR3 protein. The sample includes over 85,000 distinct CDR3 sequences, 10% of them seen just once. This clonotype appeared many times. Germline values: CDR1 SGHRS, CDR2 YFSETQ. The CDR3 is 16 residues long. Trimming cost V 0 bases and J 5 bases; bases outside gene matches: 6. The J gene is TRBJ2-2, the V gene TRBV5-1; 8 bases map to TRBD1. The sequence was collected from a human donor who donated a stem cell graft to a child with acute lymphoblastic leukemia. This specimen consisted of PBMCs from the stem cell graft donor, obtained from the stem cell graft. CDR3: CASSLVGQGETGELFF. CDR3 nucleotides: TGCGCCAGCAGCTTGGTTGGACAGGGTGAAACCGGGGAGCTGTTTTTT.